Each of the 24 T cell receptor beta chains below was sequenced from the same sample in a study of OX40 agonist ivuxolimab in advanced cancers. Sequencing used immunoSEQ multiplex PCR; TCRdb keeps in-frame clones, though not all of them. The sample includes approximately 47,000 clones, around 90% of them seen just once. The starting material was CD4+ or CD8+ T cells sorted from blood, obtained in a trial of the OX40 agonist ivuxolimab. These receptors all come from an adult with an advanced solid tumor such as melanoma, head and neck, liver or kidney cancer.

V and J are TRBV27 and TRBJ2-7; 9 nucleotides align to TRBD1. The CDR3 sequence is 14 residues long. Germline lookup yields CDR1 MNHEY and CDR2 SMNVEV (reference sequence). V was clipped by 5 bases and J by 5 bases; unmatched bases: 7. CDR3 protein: CASSPTGDRDEQYV. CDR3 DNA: TGTGCCAGCAGTCCTACGGGGGACAGGGACGAGCAGTACGTC.

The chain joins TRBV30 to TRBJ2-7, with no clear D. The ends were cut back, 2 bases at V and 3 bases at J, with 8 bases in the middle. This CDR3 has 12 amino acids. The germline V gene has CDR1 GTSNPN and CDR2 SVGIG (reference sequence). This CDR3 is CAWSHSDYEQYF. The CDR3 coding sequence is TGTGCCTGGAGTCATTCAGACTACGAGCAGTACTTC.

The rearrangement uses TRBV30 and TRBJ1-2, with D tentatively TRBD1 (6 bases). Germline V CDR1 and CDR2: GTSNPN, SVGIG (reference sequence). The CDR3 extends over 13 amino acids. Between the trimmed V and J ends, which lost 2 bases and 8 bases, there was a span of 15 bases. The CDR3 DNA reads TGTGCCTGGAGTTTATCCGGGACATGGGGCTACACCTTC. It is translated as CAWSLSGTWGYTF.

CDR3 region: CATSPGQGFYEQYF. The CDR3 DNA sequence: TGTGCCACCAGCCCCGGACAGGGTTTTTACGAGCAGTACTTC. The chain links TRBV15 to TRBJ2-7; 8 bases are shared with TRBD1. This CDR3 region has 14 residues. Trimming took 5 bases from V and 4 from J; bases not matched to a gene: 7. Germline CDR1 is LNHNV and CDR2 is YYDKDF (reference sequence).

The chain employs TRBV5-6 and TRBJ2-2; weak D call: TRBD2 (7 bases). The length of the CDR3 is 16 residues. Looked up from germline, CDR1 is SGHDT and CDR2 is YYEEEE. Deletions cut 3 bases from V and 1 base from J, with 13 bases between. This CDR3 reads CASSWGGGWNTGELFF. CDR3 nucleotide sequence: TGTGCCAGCAGCTGGGGCGGGGGCTGGAACACCGGGGAGCTGTTTTTT. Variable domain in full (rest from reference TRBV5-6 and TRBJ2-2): DAGVTQSPTHLIKTRGQQVTLRCSPKSGHDTVSWYQQALGQGPQFIFQYYEEEERQRGNFPDRFSGHQFPNYSSELNVNALLLGDSALYLCASSWGGGWNTGELFFGEGSRLTVL.

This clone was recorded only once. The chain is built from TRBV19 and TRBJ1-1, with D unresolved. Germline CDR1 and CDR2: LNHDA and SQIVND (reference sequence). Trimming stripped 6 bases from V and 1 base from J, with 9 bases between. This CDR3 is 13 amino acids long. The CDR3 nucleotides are TGTGCCAGTAGATTGGGTCCGAACACTGAAGCTTTCTTT. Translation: CASRLGPNTEAFF. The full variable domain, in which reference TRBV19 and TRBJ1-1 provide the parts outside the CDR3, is DGGITQSPKYLFRKEGQNVTLSCEQNLNHDAMYWYRQDPGQGLRLIYYSQIVNDFQKGDIAEGYSVSREKKESFPLTVTSAQKNPTAFYLCASRLGPNTEAFFGQGTRLTVV.

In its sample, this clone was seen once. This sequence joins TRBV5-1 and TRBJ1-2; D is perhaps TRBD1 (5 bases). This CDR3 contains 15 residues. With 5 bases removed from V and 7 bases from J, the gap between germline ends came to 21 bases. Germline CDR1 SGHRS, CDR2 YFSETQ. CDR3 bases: TGCGCCAGCAGTGGGGTGGGGGTCTCCTCTCTTGGCTACACCTTC. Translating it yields CASSGVGVSSLGYTF.

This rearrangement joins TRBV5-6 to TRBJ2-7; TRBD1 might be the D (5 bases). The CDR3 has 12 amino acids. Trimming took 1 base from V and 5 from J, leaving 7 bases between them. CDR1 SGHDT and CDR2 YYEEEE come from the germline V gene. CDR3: CASSLKGNEQYF. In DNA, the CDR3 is TGTGCCAGCAGCTTGAAGGGGAACGAGCAGTACTTC.

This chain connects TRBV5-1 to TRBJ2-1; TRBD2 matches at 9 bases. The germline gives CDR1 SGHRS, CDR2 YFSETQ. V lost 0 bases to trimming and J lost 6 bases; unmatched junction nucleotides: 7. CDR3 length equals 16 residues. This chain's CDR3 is CASSLGGGAARNEQFF. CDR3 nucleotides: TGCGCCAGCAGCTTGGGCGGGGGGGCCGCCCGCAATGAGCAGTTCTTC. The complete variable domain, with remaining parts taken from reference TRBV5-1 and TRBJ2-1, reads KAGVTQTPRYLIKTRGQQVTLSCSPISGHRSVSWYQQTPGQGLQFLFEYFSETQRNKGNFPGRFSGRQFSNSRSEMNVSTLELGDSALYLCASSLGGGAARNEQFFGPGTRLTVL.

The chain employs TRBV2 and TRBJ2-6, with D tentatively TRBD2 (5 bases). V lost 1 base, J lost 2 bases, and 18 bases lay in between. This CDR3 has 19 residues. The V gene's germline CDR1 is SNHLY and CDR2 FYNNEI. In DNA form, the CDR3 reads TGTGCCAGCAGTGAAGAATTCGGGGTTGTGCTGCCTGGGGCCAACGTCCTGACTTTC. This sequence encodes CASSEEFGVVLPGANVLTF.

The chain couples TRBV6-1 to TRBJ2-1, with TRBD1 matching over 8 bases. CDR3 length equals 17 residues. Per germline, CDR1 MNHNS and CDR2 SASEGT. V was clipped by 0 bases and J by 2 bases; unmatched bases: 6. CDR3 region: CASSEARTGMAYNEQFF. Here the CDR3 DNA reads TGTGCCAGCAGTGAAGCTCGGACAGGGATGGCCTACAATGAGCAGTTCTTC.

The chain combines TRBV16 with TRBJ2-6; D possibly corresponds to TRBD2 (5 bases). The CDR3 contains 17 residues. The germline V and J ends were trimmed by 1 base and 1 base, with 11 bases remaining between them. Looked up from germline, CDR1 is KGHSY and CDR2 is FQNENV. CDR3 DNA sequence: TGTGCCAGCAGCCAATGGCCCGGGATATCTGGGGCCAACGTCCTGACTTTC. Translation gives CASSQWPGISGANVLTF.

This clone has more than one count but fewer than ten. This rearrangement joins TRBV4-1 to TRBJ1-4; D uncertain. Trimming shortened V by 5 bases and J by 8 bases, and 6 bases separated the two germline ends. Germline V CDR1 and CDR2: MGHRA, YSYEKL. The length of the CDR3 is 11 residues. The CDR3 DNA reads TGCGCCAGCAGCAGCGGAGAAAAACTGTTTTTT. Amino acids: CASSSGEKLFF.

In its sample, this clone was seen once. CDR3 in amino acids: CASSTLGLLYNEQFF. The CDR3, as DNA: TGTGCCAGCAGCACTTTGGGTCTTCTATACAATGAGCAGTTCTTC. The gene calls are TRBV5-5 and TRBJ2-1; no reliable D call. V was shortened by 4 bases and J by 4 bases, with 15 bases between the two germline ends. The V gene's germline CDR1 is SGHKS and CDR2 YYEKEE (reference sequence). This CDR3 contains 15 residues.

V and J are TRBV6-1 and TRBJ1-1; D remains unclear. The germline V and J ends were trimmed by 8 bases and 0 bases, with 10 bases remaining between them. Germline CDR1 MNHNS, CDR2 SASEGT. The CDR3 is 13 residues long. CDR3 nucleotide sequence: TGTGCCAGCCGAGACGACATGAACACTGAAGCTTTCTTT. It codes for CASRDDMNTEAFF.

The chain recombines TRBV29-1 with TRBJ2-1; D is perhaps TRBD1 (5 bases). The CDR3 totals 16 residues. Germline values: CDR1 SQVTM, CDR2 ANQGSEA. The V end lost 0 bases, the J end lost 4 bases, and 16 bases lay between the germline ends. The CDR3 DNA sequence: TGCAGCGTTGAAGATCTTCCAGGGCACGAATACAATGAGCAGTTCTTC. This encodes CSVEDLPGHEYNEQFF.

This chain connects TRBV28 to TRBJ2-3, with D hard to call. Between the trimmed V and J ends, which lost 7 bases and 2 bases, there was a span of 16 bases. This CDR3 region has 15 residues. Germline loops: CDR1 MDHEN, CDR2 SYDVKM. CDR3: CASNPMGSLTDTQYF. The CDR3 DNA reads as TGTGCCAGCAATCCAATGGGGTCCCTCACAGATACGCAGTATTTT.

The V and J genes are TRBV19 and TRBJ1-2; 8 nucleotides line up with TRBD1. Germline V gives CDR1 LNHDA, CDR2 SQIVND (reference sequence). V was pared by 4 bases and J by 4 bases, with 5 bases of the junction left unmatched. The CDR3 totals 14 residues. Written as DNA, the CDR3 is TGTGCCAGTAGTACCCCTGGGACAGGCTATGGCTACACCTTC. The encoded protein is CASSTPGTGYGYTF. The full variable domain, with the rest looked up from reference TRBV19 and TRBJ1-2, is DGGITQSPKYLFRKEGQNVTLSCEQNLNHDAMYWYRQDPGQGLRLIYYSQIVNDFQKGDIAEGYSVSREKKESFPLTVTSAQKNPTAFYLCASSTPGTGYGYTFGSGTRLTVV.

CDR3 protein: CASKVLDSSIWYEQYF. The DNA for the CDR3 is TGCGCCAGCAAGGTCTTGGACTCCAGCATCTGGTACGAGCAGTACTTC. The chain uses TRBV10-2 and TRBJ2-7; D possibly corresponds to TRBD2 (5 bases). The CDR3 is made up of 16 amino acids. Trimming took off 7 bases at V and 4 bases at J, with 23 bases between the two ends. CDR1 is WSHSY and CDR2 is SAAADI in the germline V gene.

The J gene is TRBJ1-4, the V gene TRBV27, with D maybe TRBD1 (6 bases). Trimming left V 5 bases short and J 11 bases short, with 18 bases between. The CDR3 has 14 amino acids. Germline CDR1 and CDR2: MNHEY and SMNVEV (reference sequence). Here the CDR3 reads CASSPPQKGEKLFF. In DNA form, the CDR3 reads TGTGCCAGCAGTCCGCCACAGAAGGGGGAGAAACTGTTTTTT.

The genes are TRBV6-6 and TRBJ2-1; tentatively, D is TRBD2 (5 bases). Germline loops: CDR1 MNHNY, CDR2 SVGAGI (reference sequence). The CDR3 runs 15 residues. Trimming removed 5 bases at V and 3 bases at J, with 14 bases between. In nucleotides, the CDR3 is TGTGCCAGCAGTCCCTCGGGGATTCTCTACAATGAGCAGTTCTTC. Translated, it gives CASSPSGILYNEQFF.

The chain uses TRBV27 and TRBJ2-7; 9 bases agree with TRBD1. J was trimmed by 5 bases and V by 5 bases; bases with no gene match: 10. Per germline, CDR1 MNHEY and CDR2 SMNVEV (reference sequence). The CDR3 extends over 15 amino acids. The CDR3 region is CASSPSGTGLHEQYF. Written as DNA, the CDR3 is TGTGCCAGCAGTCCTTCCGGGACAGGGCTCCACGAGCAGTACTTC.

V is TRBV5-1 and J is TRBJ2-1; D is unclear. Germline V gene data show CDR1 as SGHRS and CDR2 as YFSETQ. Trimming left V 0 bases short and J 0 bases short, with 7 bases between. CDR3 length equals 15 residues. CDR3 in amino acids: CASSLGYSSYNEQFF. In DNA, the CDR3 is TGCGCCAGCAGCTTGGGCTACAGCTCCTACAATGAGCAGTTCTTC.

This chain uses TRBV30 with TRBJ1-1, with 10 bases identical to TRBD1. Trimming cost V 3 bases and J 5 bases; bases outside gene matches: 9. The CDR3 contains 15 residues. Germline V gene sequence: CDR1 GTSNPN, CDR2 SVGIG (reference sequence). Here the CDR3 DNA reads TGTGCCTGGAGCTGGGCCGGGACAGGGGATACTGAAGCTTTCTTT. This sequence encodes CAWSWAGTGDTEAFF.